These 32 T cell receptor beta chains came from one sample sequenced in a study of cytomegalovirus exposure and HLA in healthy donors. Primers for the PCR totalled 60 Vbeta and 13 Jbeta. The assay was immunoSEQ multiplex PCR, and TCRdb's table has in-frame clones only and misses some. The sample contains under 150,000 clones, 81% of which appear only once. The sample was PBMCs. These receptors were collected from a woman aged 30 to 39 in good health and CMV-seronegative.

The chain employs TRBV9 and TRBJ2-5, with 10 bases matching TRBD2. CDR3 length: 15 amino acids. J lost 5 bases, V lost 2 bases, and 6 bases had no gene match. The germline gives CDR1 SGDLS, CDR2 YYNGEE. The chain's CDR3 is CASSVKAGGPETQYF. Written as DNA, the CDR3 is TGTGCCAGCAGCGTCAAAGCGGGAGGGCCGGAGACCCAGTACTTC. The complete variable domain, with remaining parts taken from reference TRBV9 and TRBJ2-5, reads DSGVTQTPKHLITATGQRVTLRCSPRSGDLSVYWYQQSLDQGLQFLIQYYNGEERAKGNILERFSAQQFPDLHSELNLSSLELGDSALYFCASSVKAGGPETQYFGPGTRLLVL.

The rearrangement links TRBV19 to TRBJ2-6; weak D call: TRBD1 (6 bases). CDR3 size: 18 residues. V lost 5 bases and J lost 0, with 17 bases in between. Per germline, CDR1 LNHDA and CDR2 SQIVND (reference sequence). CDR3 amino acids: CASSDQGYASSGANVLTF. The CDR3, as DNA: TGTGCCAGTAGTGACCAGGGGTACGCCAGCTCTGGGGCCAACGTCCTGACTTTC.

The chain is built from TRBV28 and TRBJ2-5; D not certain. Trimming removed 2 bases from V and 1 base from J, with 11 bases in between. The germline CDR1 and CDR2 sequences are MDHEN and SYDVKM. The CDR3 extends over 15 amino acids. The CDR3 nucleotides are TGTGCCAGCAGTTTACCAGTCTCCCCCCAAGAGACCCAGTACTTC. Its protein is CASSLPVSPQETQYF.

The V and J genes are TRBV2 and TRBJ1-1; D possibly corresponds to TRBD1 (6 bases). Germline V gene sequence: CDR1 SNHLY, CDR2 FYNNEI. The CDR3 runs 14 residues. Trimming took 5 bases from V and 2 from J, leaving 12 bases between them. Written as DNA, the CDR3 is TGTGCCAGCAGTCCGACAGGATCTAACACTGAAGCTTTCTTT. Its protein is CASSPTGSNTEAFF.

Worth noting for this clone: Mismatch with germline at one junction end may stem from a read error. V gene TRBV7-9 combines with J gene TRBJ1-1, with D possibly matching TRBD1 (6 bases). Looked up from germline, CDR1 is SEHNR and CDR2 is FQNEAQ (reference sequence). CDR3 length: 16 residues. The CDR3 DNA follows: TGTTCCAGCAGCGCCGAGGACAGATTAGAGAGATGGGAAGCTTTCTTT. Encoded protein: CSSSAEDRLERWEAFF.

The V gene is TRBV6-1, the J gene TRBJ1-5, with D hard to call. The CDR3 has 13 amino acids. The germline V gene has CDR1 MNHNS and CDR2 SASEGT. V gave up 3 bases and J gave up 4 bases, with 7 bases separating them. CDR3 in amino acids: CASSERENQPQHF. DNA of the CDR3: TGTGCCAGCAGTGAGCGGGAGAATCAGCCCCAGCATTTT.

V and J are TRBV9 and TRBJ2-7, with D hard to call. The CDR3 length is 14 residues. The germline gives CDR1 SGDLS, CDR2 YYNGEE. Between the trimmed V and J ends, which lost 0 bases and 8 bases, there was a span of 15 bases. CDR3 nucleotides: TGTGCCAGCAGCGTAGGGGCTATCAATTTTAAGCAGTACTTC. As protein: CASSVGAINFKQYF.

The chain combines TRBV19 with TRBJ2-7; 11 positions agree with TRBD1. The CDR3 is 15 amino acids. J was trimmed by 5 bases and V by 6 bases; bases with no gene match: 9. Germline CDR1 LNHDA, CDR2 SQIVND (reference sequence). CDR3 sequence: CASSISRTGGDEQYF. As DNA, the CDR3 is TGTGCCAGTAGCATTAGCCGGACAGGGGGCGACGAGCAGTACTTC.

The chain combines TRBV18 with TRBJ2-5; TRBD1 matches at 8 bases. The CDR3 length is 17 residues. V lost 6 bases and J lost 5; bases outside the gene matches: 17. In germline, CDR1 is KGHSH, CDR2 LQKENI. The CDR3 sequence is CASSPSVPTGAGETQYF. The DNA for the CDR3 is TGTGCCAGCTCCCCCTCGGTCCCGACAGGGGCCGGGGAGACCCAGTACTTC.

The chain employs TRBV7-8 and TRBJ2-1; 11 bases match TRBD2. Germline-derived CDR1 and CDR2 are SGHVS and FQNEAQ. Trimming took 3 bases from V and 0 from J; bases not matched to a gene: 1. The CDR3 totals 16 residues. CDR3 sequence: CASSFGTSGSYNEQFF. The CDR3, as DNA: TGTGCCAGCAGCTTCGGGACTAGCGGCTCCTACAATGAGCAGTTCTTC. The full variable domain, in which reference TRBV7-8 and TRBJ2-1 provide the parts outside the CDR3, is GAGVSQSPRYKVAKRGQDVALRCDPISGHVSLFWYQQALGQGPEFLTYFQNEAQLDKSGLPSDRFFAERPEGSVSTLKIQRTQQEDSAVYLCASSFGTSGSYNEQFFGPGTRLTVL.

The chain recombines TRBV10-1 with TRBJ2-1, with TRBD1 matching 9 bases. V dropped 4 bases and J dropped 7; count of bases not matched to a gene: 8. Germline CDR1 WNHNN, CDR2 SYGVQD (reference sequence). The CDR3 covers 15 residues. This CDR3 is CASSASGQGMNEQFF. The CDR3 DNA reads TGCGCCAGCAGTGCCTCGGGACAGGGTATGAATGAGCAGTTCTTC.

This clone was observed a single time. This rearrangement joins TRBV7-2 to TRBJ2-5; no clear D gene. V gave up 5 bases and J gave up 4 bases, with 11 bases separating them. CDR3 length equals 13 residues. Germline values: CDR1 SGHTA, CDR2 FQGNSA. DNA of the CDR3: TGTGCCAGCAGCCCACGACAAGGAGAGACCCAGTACTTC. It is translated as CASSPRQGETQYF.

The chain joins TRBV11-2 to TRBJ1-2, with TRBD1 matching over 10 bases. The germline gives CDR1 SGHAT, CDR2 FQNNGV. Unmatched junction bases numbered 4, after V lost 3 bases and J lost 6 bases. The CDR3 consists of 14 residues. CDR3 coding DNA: TGTGCCAGCAGCTTTGGGACAGGGGATCATGGCTACACCTTC. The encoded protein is CASSFGTGDHGYTF.

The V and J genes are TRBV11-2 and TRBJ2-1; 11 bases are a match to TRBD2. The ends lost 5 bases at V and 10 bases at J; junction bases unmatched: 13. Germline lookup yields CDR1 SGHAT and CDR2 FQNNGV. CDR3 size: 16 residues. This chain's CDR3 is CASSLRLAGSITEQFF. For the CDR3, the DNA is TGTGCCAGCAGCCTACGACTAGCGGGATCAATAACAGAGCAGTTCTTC.

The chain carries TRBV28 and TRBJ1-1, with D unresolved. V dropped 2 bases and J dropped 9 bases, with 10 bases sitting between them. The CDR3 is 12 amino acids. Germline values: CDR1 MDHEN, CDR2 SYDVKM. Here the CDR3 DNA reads TGTGCCAGCAGTTTACTCCGGGTTCAAGCTTTCTTT. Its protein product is CASSLLRVQAFF. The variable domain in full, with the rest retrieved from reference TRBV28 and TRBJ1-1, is DVKVTQSSRYLVKRTGEKVFLECVQDMDHENMFWYRQDPGLGLRLIYFSYDVKMKEKGDIPEGYSVSREKKERFSLILESASTNQTSMYLCASSLLRVQAFFGQGTRLTVV.

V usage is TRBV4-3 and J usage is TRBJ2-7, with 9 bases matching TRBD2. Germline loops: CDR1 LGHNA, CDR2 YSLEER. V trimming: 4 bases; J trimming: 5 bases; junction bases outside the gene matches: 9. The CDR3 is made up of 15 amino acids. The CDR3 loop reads CASSPTGLASDEQYF. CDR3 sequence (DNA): TGCGCCAGCAGCCCGACAGGACTAGCGTCCGACGAGCAGTACTTC.

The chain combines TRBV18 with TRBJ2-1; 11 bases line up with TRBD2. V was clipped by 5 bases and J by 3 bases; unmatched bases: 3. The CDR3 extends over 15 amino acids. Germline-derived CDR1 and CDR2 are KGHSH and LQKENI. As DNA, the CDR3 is TGTGCCAGCTCATCGGGACTAGCGGACTACAATGAGCAGTTCTTC. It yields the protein CASSSGLADYNEQFF.

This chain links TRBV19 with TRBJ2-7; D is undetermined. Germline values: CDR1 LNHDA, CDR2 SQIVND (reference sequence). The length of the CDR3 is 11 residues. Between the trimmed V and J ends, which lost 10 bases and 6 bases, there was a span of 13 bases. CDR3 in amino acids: CATLSAGEQYF. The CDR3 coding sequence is TGTGCCACCCTATCTGCCGGCGAGCAGTACTTC. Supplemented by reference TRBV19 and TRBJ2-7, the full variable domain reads DGGITQSPKYLFRKEGQNVTLSCEQNLNHDAMYWYRQDPGQGLRLIYYSQIVNDFQKGDIAEGYSVSREKKESFPLTVTSAQKNPTAFYLCATLSAGEQYFGPGTRLTVT.

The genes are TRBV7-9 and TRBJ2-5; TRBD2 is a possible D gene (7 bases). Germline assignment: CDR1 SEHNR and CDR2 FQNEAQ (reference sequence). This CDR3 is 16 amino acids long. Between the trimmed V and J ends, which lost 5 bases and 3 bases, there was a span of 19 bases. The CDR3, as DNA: TGTGCCAGCAGCCCTCATTTTAAGCGGGACAAAGAGACCCAGTACTTC. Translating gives CASSPHFKRDKETQYF. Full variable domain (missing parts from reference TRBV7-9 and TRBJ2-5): DTGVSQNPRHKITKRGQNVTFRCDPISEHNRLYWYRQTLGQGPEFLTYFQNEAQLEKSRLLSDRFSAERPKGSFSTLEIQRTEQGDSAMYLCASSPHFKRDKETQYFGPGTRLLVL.

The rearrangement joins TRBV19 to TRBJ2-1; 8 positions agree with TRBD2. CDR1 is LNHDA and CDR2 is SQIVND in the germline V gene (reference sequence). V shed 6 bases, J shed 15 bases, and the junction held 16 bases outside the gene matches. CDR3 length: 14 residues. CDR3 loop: CASSIVDSGNLPFF. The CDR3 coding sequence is TGTGCCAGTAGCATCGTTGATAGCGGGAATCTTCCGTTCTTC.

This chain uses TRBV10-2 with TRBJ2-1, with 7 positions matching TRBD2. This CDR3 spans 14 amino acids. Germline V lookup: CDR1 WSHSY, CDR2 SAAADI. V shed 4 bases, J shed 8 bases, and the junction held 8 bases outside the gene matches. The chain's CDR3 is CASSGPAGGYEQFF. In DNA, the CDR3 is TGCGCCAGCAGTGGCCCCGCCGGGGGGTATGAGCAGTTCTTC.

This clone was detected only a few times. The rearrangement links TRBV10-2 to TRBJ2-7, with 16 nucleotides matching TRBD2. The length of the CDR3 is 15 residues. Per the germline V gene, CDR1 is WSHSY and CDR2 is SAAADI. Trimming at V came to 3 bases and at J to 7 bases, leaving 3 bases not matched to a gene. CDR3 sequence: CASSEAGLAGGEQYF. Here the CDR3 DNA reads TGCGCCAGCAGTGAAGCGGGACTAGCGGGGGGGGAGCAGTACTTC.

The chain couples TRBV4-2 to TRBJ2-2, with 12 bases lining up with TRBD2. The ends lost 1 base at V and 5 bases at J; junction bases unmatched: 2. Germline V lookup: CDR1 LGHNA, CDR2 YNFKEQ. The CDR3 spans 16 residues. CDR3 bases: TGTGCCAGCAGCCAAGGACTAGCGGGAGTAACCGGGGAGCTGTTTTTT. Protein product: CASSQGLAGVTGELFF.

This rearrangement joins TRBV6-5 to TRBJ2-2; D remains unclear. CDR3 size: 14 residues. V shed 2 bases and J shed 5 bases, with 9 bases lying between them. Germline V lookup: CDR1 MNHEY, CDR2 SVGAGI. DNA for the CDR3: TGTGCCAGCAGTTACCACGGAGAGACCGGGGAGCTGTTTTTT. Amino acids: CASSYHGETGELFF.

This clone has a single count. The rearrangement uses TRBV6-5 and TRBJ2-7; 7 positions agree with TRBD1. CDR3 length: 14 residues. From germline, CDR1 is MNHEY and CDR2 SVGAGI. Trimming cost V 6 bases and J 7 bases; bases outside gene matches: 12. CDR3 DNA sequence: TGTGCCAGCAGCGCCGGGACAGCGACGTCGGAGCAGTACTTC. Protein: CASSAGTATSEQYF.

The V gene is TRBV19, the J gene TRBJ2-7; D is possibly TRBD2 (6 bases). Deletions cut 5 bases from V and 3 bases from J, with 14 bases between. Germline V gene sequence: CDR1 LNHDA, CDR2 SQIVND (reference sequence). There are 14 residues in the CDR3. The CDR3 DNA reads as TGTGCCAGTAGTCACGGAGGGACTGACTACGAGCAGTACTTC. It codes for CASSHGGTDYEQYF.

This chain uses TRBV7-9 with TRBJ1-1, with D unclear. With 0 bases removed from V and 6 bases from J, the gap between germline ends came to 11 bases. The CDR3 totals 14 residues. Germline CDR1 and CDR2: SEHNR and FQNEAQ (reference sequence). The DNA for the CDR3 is TGTGCCAGCAGCTTAGCGTCGGTAGGAGCTGAAGCTTTCTTT. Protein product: CASSLASVGAEAFF.

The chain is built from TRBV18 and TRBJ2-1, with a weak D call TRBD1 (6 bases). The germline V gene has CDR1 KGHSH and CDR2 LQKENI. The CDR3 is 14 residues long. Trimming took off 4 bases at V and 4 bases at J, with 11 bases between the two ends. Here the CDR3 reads CASSLGGLYNEQFF. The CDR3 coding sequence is TGTGCCAGCTCACTTGGGGGCCTTTACAATGAGCAGTTCTTC.

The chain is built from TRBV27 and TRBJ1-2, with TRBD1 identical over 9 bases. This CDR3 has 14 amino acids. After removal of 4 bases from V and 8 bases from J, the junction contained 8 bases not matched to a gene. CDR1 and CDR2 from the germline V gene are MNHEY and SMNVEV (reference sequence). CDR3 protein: CASSSGQGVRGYTF. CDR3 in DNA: TGTGCCAGCAGTTCGGGACAGGGAGTTAGGGGCTACACCTTC.

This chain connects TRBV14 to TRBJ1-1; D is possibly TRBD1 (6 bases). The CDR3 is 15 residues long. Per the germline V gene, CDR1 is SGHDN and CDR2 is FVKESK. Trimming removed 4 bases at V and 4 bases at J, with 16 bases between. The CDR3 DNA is TGTGCCAGCAGCCCTAGCCGGGACAAGGCCACTGAAGCTTTCTTT. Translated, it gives CASSPSRDKATEAFF. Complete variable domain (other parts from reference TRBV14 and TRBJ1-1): EAGVTQFPSHSVIEKGQTVTLRCDPISGHDNLYWYRRVMGKEIKFLLHFVKESKQDESGMPNNRFLAERTGGTYSTLKVQPAELEDSGVYFCASSPSRDKATEAFFGQGTRLTVV.

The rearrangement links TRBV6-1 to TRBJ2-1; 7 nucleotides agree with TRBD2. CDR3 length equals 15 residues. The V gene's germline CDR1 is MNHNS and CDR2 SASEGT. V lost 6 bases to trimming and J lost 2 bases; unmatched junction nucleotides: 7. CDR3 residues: CASRGTGGTYNEQFF. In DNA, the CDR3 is TGTGCCAGCAGGGGGACGGGAGGAACCTACAATGAGCAGTTCTTC.

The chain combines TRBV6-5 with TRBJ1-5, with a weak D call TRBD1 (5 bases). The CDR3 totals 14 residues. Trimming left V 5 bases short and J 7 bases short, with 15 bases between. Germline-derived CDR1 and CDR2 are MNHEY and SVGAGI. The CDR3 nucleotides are TGTGCCAGCAGTCAATATCAGGGTAACCAGCCCCAGCATTTT. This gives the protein CASSQYQGNQPQHF.